Sequencing of this TCR beta chain was carried out in a study of T cell responses to AZD1222 COVID-19 vaccine. Across the whole study: Second-dose recipients at about 4 or about 12 weeks were treated as one pooled group.

To note about this clone: Its antigen is currently unknown.

The study's findings and limits: Females outnumbered males among donors, who were mostly white British; clonal diversity was possibly underestimated. The span of vaccine-associated CD4 TCRs extended across spike, with dominance at 160-218 and 743-854. Epitopes outside B.1.351 and B.1.1.7 mutated regions reportedly drew nearly half of spike TCRs.

With 8 bases removed from V and 4 bases from J, the gap between germline ends came to 20 bases. This CDR3 spans 15 amino acids. Germline CDR1 reads SNHLY; CDR2 reads FYNNEI. The protocol was immunoSEQ multiplex PCR, while the TCRdb copy is restricted to in-frame clones and leaves out a portion. The sample gives approximately 140,000 clones, more than 85% of which show up once; around 5.1% is in the top ten. This receptor was identified in an adult in good health. The rearrangement uses TRBV2 and TRBJ2-5; tentative D call: TRBD1 (6 bases). The sequenced sample was peripheral blood, obtained on day 0 of AZD1222 vaccination. In nucleotides, the CDR3 is TGTGCCAGCTCCCCGATCGGCAGGGGAAGAGAGACCCAGTACTTC. It is translated as CASSPIGRGRETQYF. The variable domain in full, with the rest retrieved from reference TRBV2 and TRBJ2-5, is EPEVTQTPSHQVTQMGQEVILRCVPISNHLYFYWYRQILGQKVEFLVSFYNNEISEKSEIFDDQFSVERPDGSNFTLKIRSTKLEDSAMYFCASSPIGRGRETQYFGPGTRLLVL.